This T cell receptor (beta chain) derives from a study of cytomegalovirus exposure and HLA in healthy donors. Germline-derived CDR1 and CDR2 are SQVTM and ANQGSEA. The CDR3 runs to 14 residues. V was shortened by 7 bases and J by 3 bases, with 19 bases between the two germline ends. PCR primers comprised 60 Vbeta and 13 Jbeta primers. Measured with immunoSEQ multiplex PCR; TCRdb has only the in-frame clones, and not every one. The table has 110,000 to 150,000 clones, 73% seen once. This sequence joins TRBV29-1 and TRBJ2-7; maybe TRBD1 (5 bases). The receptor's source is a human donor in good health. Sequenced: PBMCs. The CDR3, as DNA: TGCAGCGGTTTAATTGGGGCACTCTACTACGAGCAGTACTTC. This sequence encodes CSGLIGALYYEQYF.